These T cell receptor beta chains were read from a single sample in a study of blood T cell repertoires in COVID-19. Sequencing used immunoSEQ multiplex PCR; TCRdb keeps in-frame clones, though not all of them. Here the sample spans 240,000 or so clones, approximately 90% being singletons. Sequenced material: PBMCs or T cells enriched from blood (not recorded which). The receptor set was obtained from a middle-aged man who had recovered from COVID-19. Each CDR3 is given with its conserved first and last residue. Each record gives: V gene, clone size, D gene, J gene, CDR3 DNA, CDR3 protein. D genes are given only for firm matches. Clone size is given for some rows only: seen once, a few or many times, or a class if the clone is expanded.

>TRBV28|.|TRBD1|TRBJ1-2
TGTGCCAGCAGAACAGGGTTACAGGGGGCGCGTGGCTACACCTTC
CASRTGLQGARGYTF
>TRBV15|.|TRBD2|TRBJ2-7
TGTGCCACCAGGTCGAGCGGGAGTTACGAGCAGTACTTC
CATRSSGSYEQYF
>TRBV6-5|.|.|TRBJ2-7
TGTGCCAGCGGCAGGGGTCCCTACGAGCAGTACTTC
CASGRGPYEQYF
>TRBV7-3|few|TRBD2|TRBJ2-1
TGTGCCAGCAGCTTAGCTCCGGGACTAGCAGCGCAGTTCTTC
CASSLAPGLAAQFF
>TRBV19|.|TRBD1|TRBJ1-2
TGTGCCAGTAGTGCGACCCCCAACAGGGGGCTCCCGGGAGGCTACACCTTC
CASSATPNRGLPGGYTF
>TRBV9|.|.|TRBJ1-2
TGTGCCAGCAGCGTAGAGACAGCTAACTATGGCTACACCTTC
CASSVETANYGYTF
>TRBV18|.|.|TRBJ2-7
TGTGCCAGCTCGCCAAACAAGGTCGGGGTCGACTACGAGCAGTACTTC
CASSPNKVGVDYEQYF
>TRBV27|.|TRBD1|TRBJ2-5
TGTGCCAGCAGTCGGACAGGGGGGGCCCTTCTAGCGGAGACCCAGTACTTC
CASSRTGGALLAETQYF
>TRBV28|.|.|TRBJ1-1
TGTGCCAGCAGAAGAGGTCTGCAAGCTTTCTTT
CASRRGLQAFF
>TRBV15|.|.|TRBJ2-1
TGTGCCACCAGCATTAGAGGGGGGGTGGACAATGAGCAGTTCTTC
CATSIRGGVDNEQFF
>TRBV14|.|TRBD1|TRBJ2-5
TGTGCCAGCAGCCAAGATGTGGGGACAGTACAAGAGACCCAGTACTTC
CASSQDVGTVQETQYF
>TRBV4-1|.|TRBD1|TRBJ1-5
TGCGCCAGCAGCCAAGATCGGGGACAGGGGGCGCGAAGAGCTCAGCCCCAGCATTTT
CASSQDRGQGARRAQPQHF
>TRBV5-8|once|TRBD1|TRBJ2-5
TGTGCCAGCAGCTTGGGACAGGGGGTGAGAGAGACCCAGTACTTC
CASSLGQGVRETQYF
>TRBV27|.|.|TRBJ2-2
TGTGCCAGCAGTTTCCACAGGGTGCGTGACACCGGGGAGCTGTTTTTT
CASSFHRVRDTGELFF
>TRBV2|.|TRBD1|TRBJ2-1
TGTGCCAGCAGTCAACAAGACAGGGCGCACAATGAGCAGTTCTTC
CASSQQDRAHNEQFF
>TRBV28|.|.|TRBJ2-4
TGTGCCAGCAGCCCACAGGGAACTTTAGCCAAAAACATTCAGTACTTC
CASSPQGTLAKNIQYF
>TRBV5-1|.|TRBD1|TRBJ1-2
TGCGCCAGCAGCGACCACAGGGGGCTCTATGGCTACACCTTC
CASSDHRGLYGYTF
>TRBV7-2|.|.|TRBJ1-5
TGTGCCAGCAGCTTCGACAGGAACGGTCAGCCCCAGCATTTT
CASSFDRNGQPQHF
>TRBV7-9|.|TRBD1|TRBJ2-1
TGTGCCAGCAGGTGGGACAGGGGGTCCTACAATGAGCAGTTCTTC
CASRWDRGSYNEQFF
>TRBV1|.|.|TRBJ2-7
TGCACCAGCAGCCAAAGGACATGCGAGCAGTACTTC
CTSSQRTCEQYF
>TRBV19|.|.|TRBJ2-2
TGTGCCAGTGGGAACAGGGCCGGGGAGCTGTTTTTT
CASGNRAGELFF
>TRBV7-9|.|.|TRBJ1-2
TGTGCCAGCAGCTTTGGAAGCGAGTATGGCTACACCTTC
CASSFGSEYGYTF
>TRBV18|.|.|TRBJ1-5
TGTGCCAGCTCACGTCAGGGAATTTATAGCAATCAGCCCCAGCATTTT
CASSRQGIYSNQPQHF
>TRBV10-3|.|.|TRBJ1-2
TGTGCCATCATGGGGGGGGGCGAGTCTAGTCGCAGCGGCTACACCTTC
CAIMGGGESSRSGYTF
>TRBV28|.|.|TRBJ2-7
TGTGCCAGCAGTCGAACAGGGAACTCCTACGAGCAGTACTTC
CASSRTGNSYEQYF
>TRBV15|.|.|TRBJ1-1
TGTGCCACCAGCAGATACTCAACAGAGAACACTGAAGCTTTCTTT
CATSRYSTENTEAFF
>TRBV5-1|once|.|TRBJ2-3
TGCGCCAGCAGCCTGCGCGGGGGCGACTCCCCAGATACGCAGTATTTT
CASSLRGGDSPDTQYF
>TRBV7-2|.|.|TRBJ1-5
TGTGCCAGCAGCCTTGGACAGACGAATCAGCCCCAGCATTTT
CASSLGQTNQPQHF
>TRBV5-1|.|.|TRBJ1-3
TGCGCCAGCAGCTTGGTGTTAGCGAAAGAAAGCTCTGGAAACACCATATATTTT
CASSLVLAKESSGNTIYF
>TRBV11-2|.|TRBD1|TRBJ2-4
TGTGCCAGCAGCTTAGATCCCCTTGGTGACAGGGTAGGAAACATTCAGTACTTC
CASSLDPLGDRVGNIQYF
>TRBV28|once|.|TRBJ1-1
TGTGCCAGCAGTTTTATTAACACTGAAGCTTTCTTT
CASSFINTEAFF
>TRBV2|many|TRBD1|TRBJ2-5
TGTGCCAGCTTACGGAGGACAGGGGTTTTAGAGACCCAGTACTTC
CASLRRTGVLETQYF
>TRBV18|.|.|TRBJ1-6
TGTGCCAGCTCACGGCAGGACTCGGGTTCACCCCTCCACTTT
CASSRQDSGSPLHF
>TRBV11-2|.|.|TRBJ2-1
TGTGCCAGCAGCGCTCCCGGGGCCTACAATGAGCAGTTCTTC
CASSAPGAYNEQFF
>TRBV4-1|.|TRBD1|TRBJ1-2
TGCGCCAGCAGCCAGGGACAGGGGATGCGGGATGGCTACACCTTC
CASSQGQGMRDGYTF
>TRBV12-5|.|.|TRBJ1-5
TGTGCTAGTGGTTCGCAGGGCGTGGGCAATCAGCCCCAGCATTTT
CASGSQGVGNQPQHF
>TRBV11-3|.|TRBD1|TRBJ1-2
TGTGCCAGCAGCCATCAGGTGGCAGGGGGATACCGTGATGGCTACACCTTC
CASSHQVAGGYRDGYTF
>TRBV7-9|few|TRBD2|TRBJ2-1
TGTGCCAGCAGCTCATTAGGACTAGGATCCTACAATGAGCAGTTCTTC
CASSSLGLGSYNEQFF
>TRBV29-1|.|.|TRBJ2-1
TGCAGCGTTGGTAGGGAGGCTGGGAATGAGCAGTTCTTC
CSVGREAGNEQFF
>TRBV19|.|.|TRBJ2-7
TGTGCCAGTAGTTACGACAGAACGAGAAGATACGAGCAGTACTTC
CASSYDRTRRYEQYF
>TRBV4-3|.|TRBD1|TRBJ1-1
TGCGCCAGCAGACCCGGGACAGGGACGACTGAAGCTTTCTTT
CASRPGTGTTEAFF
>TRBV30|.|TRBD1|TRBJ1-1
TGTGCCTGGAGTGTAAAGAGTTCGGGGGACAGGGCGTCTTTCTTT
CAWSVKSSGDRASFF
>TRBV28|.|TRBD1|TRBJ2-5
TGTGCCAGCAGTGGGGACAGGTGGGGGACGGAGACCCAGTACTTC
CASSGDRWGTETQYF
>TRBV9|.|.|TRBJ2-3
TGTGCCAGCAGCGTAGGTCAGGGCACAGATACGCAGTATTTT
CASSVGQGTDTQYF
>TRBV7-9|.|TRBD1|TRBJ1-4
TGTGCCAGCAGCTTAGCGCAGGGGGCATCAGGTGAAAAACTGTTTTTT
CASSLAQGASGEKLFF
>TRBV5-1|.|.|TRBJ2-5
TGCGCCAGCAGCTCTCGGACAGCCGCATTTATGGAGACCCAGTACTTC
CASSSRTAAFMETQYF
>TRBV27|.|.|TRBJ1-4
TGTGCCAGCAGTTTATACGCACGAGCAACTAATGAAAAACTGTTTTTT
CASSLYARATNEKLFF
>TRBV19|.|.|TRBJ1-3
TGTGCCAGTACCGAGGAGAACAGGGCGGGCGGAAACACCATATATTTT
CASTEENRAGGNTIYF
>TRBV30|.|.|TRBJ1-2
TGTGCCTGGAGCCACTTAAACTATGGCTACACCTTC
CAWSHLNYGYTF
>TRBV21-1|few|.|TRBJ2-2
TGTGCCAGCAGCAAAGATTTCCGACGGGGGTGGAACACCGGGGAGCTGTTTTTT
CASSKDFRRGWNTGELFF
>TRBV7-2|.|.|TRBJ2-2
TGTGCCAGCCGGTCAACCAGGACGAACACCGGGGAGCTGTTTTTT
CASRSTRTNTGELFF
>TRBV7-3|.|TRBD2|TRBJ2-1
TGTGCCAGCAGCCCCGGGGGACTAGCAGACAATGAGCAGTTCTTC
CASSPGGLADNEQFF
>TRBV7-2|.|.|TRBJ2-1
TGTGCCAGCAGCTCGACTACCAATGAGCAGTTCTTC
CASSSTTNEQFF
>TRBV24-1|.|.|TRBJ2-1
TGTGCCACCAGCCAAACCGGGGGATACAATGAGCAGTTCTTC
CATSQTGGYNEQFF
>TRBV29-1|.|.|TRBJ1-1
TGCAGCGTTGACAGGGGGAACACTGAAGCTTTCTTT
CSVDRGNTEAFF
>TRBV11-2|once|.|TRBJ1-5
TGTGCCAGCAGCTTAGGTCCCGAGAACAGGGAGGGCAGCAATCAGCCCCAGCATTTT
CASSLGPENREGSNQPQHF
>TRBV28|few|.|TRBJ1-3
TGTGCCAGCAGTTTTGTGTATCCCTCTGGAAACACCATATATTTT
CASSFVYPSGNTIYF
>TRBV7-3|.|TRBD2|TRBJ2-7
TGTGCCAGCAGCTTAATCGGGGCTAGCGGGAGATCCGAGCAGTACTTC
CASSLIGASGRSEQYF
>TRBV4-2|.|TRBD1|TRBJ1-2
TGTGCCAGCAGCCTAGGACAGGAGGCTTCACTTCTCTATGGCTACACCTTC
CASSLGQEASLLYGYTF
>TRBV28|.|.|TRBJ2-7
TGTGCCAGCAGTTCCTACATACAGGGTTGGATCTACGAGCAGTACTTC
CASSSYIQGWIYEQYF